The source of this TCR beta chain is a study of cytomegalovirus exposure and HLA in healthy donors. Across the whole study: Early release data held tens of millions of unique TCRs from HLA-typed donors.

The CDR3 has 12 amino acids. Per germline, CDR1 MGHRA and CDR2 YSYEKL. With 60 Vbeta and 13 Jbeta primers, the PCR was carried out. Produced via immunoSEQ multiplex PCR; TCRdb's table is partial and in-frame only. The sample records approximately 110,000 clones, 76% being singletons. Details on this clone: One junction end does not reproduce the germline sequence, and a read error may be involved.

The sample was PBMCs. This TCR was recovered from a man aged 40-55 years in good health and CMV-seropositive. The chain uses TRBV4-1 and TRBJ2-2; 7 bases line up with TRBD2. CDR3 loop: CASSQKGGGLFF. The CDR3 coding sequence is TGCGCCAGCAGCCAGAAGGGCGGGGGGCTGTTTTTT.